The 2 T cell receptor beta chains below all came from one sample that was sequenced in a study of cytomegalovirus exposure and HLA in healthy donors. A multiplex PCR was run with 60 Vbeta primers and 13 Jbeta primers. Profiled with immunoSEQ multiplex PCR; TCRdb holds only in-frame clones, not every one. In the table there are about 220,000 clones, less than 85% of which are singletons. Sequencing was carried out using PBMCs. The receptors stem from a man between 18 and 29 years old in good health and CMV-seronegative.

The chain combines TRBV7-2 with TRBJ2-5; possibly TRBD1 for D (6 bases). With 3 bases removed from V and 5 bases from J, the gap between germline ends came to 16 bases. The germline V gene has CDR1 SGHTA and CDR2 FQGNSA. The CDR3 spans 15 residues. CDR3 DNA sequence: TGTGCCAGCAGCTTTACGGGACAATTAAGGGAGACCCAGTACTTC. It yields the protein CASSFTGQLRETQYF.

The chain is built from TRBV4-1 and TRBJ2-1; 10 bases agree with TRBD1. The V segment lost 1 base and the J segment 8 bases; nucleotides outside the gene matches: 5. The germline gives CDR1 MGHRA, CDR2 YSYEKL. The CDR3 is made up of 15 amino acids. Here the CDR3 reads CASSQGDRGHDEQFF. CDR3 nucleotides: TGCGCCAGCAGCCAAGGGGACAGGGGTCACGATGAGCAGTTCTTC.